This TCR beta chain was captured in a study of cytomegalovirus exposure and HLA in healthy donors. Of note for this clone: Its specificity is unknown.

Regarding the study as a whole: HLA alleles showed associations with approximately 15,000 TCR beta sequences in a later analysis, at a 0.05 false discovery rate. The classifier reportedly diagnosed cytomegalovirus status with high sensitivity and specificity.

The CDR3 totals 13 residues. Germline loops: CDR1 SQVTM, CDR2 ANQGSEA. The V and J ends lost 6 bases and 7 bases, in that order; junction bases with no gene match: 8. The PCR contained 60 Vbeta and 13 Jbeta primers. Assay used: immunoSEQ multiplex PCR; TCRdb lists only in-frame clones, some missing. In the table there are under 200,000 clones, around 80% of which are singletons. The V and J genes are TRBV29-1 and TRBJ2-1; TRBD2 aligns across 8 bases. The clonotype was recovered from a man younger than 35 in good health and CMV-seronegative. The specimen sequenced was PBMCs. The CDR3 region has the DNA TGCAGCGTCGTAGCGGGGTTAACAAATGAGCAGTTCTTC. Protein product: CSVVAGLTNEQFF.